These T cell receptor beta chains were read from a single sample in a study of cytotoxic CD8 clonotypes in ibrutinib-treated CLL. Sequencing was performed with immunoSEQ multiplex PCR; in TCRdb, only in-frame clones are kept and a portion is missing. The sample has roughly 70,000 clones, more than 70% seen once; the top ten hold less than 9%. The source material was PBMCs, sampled at disease progression, from a patient treated with ibrutinib. These receptors were collected from a human donor with chronic lymphocytic leukemia. Each CDR3 is given with its conserved first and last residue. Each record gives: J gene, D gene, CDR3 length, V gene, clone size, CDR3 DNA, CDR3 protein. A D gene is named only where the DNA matches it firmly. Rows may omit the clone size; those that give it use once, few, many or a size class.

J gene: TRBJ2-3
D gene: NA
CDR3 length: 15
V gene: TRBV5-1
clone size: NA
CDR3 DNA: TGCGCCAGCAGCTTGTCCTCCTCCGTGGGCGGTACGCAGTATTTT
CDR3 protein: CASSLSSSVGGTQYF

J gene: TRBJ1-4
D gene: NA
CDR3 length: 15
V gene: TRBV4-2
clone size: NA
CDR3 DNA: TGTGCCAGCAGCCAATACGTGCAAGGGGATGAAAAACTGTTTTTT
CDR3 protein: CASSQYVQGDEKLFF

J gene: TRBJ2-5
D gene: NA
CDR3 length: 14
V gene: TRBV29-1
clone size: NA
CDR3 DNA: TGCAGCGTTGAATGGGGGGCCAAGCAGGAGACCCAGTACTTC
CDR3 protein: CSVEWGAKQETQYF

J gene: TRBJ1-1
D gene: NA
CDR3 length: 15
V gene: TRBV5-1
clone size: NA
CDR3 DNA: TGCGCCAGCAGCTTGGTGGCAGCATACAACACTGAAGCTTTCTTT
CDR3 protein: CASSLVAAYNTEAFF

J gene: TRBJ1-4
D gene: NA
CDR3 length: 12
V gene: TRBV7-9
clone size: few
CDR3 DNA: TGTGCCAGCAGCGGCGCGTATGAAAAACTGTTTTTT
CDR3 protein: CASSGAYEKLFF

J gene: TRBJ2-3
D gene: TRBD2
CDR3 length: 16
V gene: TRBV6-6
clone size: NA
CDR3 DNA: TGTGCCAGCAGTCCTTCGCCTAGCGGGGGGACAGATACGCAGTATTTT
CDR3 protein: CASSPSPSGGTDTQYF

J gene: TRBJ2-1
D gene: NA
CDR3 length: 13
V gene: TRBV7-3
clone size: NA
CDR3 DNA: TGTGCCAGCAGCTTAGGGCCTAGGCAGAGACAGTTCTTC
CDR3 protein: CASSLGPRQRQFF

J gene: TRBJ2-3
D gene: TRBD2
CDR3 length: 17
V gene: TRBV5-1
clone size: NA
CDR3 DNA: TGCGCCAGCAGCGGGGGGTCTCGCGGGAGGGCCACAGATACGCAGTATTTT
CDR3 protein: CASSGGSRGRATDTQYF

J gene: TRBJ2-6
D gene: NA
CDR3 length: 16
V gene: TRBV5-6
clone size: NA
CDR3 DNA: TGTGCCAGCAGCTTGGTGGCGGGGCCTGGGGCCAACGTCCTGACTTTC
CDR3 protein: CASSLVAGPGANVLTF

J gene: TRBJ2-1
D gene: NA
CDR3 length: 15
V gene: TRBV18
clone size: once
CDR3 DNA: TGTGCCAGCTCACCAGGGATCCCGAGGGACAATGAGCAGTTCTTC
CDR3 protein: CASSPGIPRDNEQFF

J gene: TRBJ1-4
D gene: TRBD1
CDR3 length: 13
V gene: TRBV9
clone size: NA
CDR3 DNA: TGTGCCAGCAGCCCTGACAGGGAGCCTCGACTGTTTTTT
CDR3 protein: CASSPDREPRLFF